These 26 T cell receptor beta chains originate from one sample sequenced in a study of blood T cell repertoires in COVID-19. Produced via immunoSEQ multiplex PCR; TCRdb's table is partial and in-frame only. Of some 110,000 clones in the sample, approximately 89% were seen once. The source material was peripheral blood. The receptors were gathered from a woman aged 80 or over with COVID-19, enrolled during active disease.

V usage is TRBV5-6 and J usage is TRBJ1-3, with 8 bases lining up with TRBD1. The germline CDR1 and CDR2 sequences are SGHDT and YYEEEE. V gave up 2 bases and J gave up 3 bases; unmatched junction bases: 10. The CDR3 loop spans 17 amino acids. This CDR3 reads CASSFGPGGAGGNTIYF. The DNA for the CDR3 is TGTGCCAGCAGCTTTGGGCCAGGGGGCGCGGGTGGAAACACCATATATTTT. Combining the CDR3 with reference TRBV5-6 and TRBJ1-3 gives the whole variable domain DAGVTQSPTHLIKTRGQQVTLRCSPKSGHDTVSWYQQALGQGPQFIFQYYEEEERQRGNFPDRFSGHQFPNYSSELNVNALLLGDSALYLCASSFGPGGAGGNTIYFGEGSWLTVV.

The rearrangement uses TRBV2 and TRBJ2-3, with a tentative D call TRBD2 (6 bases). V dropped 4 bases and J dropped 6 bases, with 23 bases sitting between them. CDR3 size: 17 residues. Germline V CDR1 and CDR2: SNHLY, FYNNEI. The DNA for the CDR3 is TGTGCCAGCAGTGGCCCTCAGATGGAGGGGAGACGGGATACGCAGTATTTT. Its translation is CASSGPQMEGRRDTQYF.

The chain has TRBV11-3 and TRBJ2-1; maybe TRBD2 (6 bases). V was shortened by 5 bases and J by 5 bases, with 19 bases between the two germline ends. CDR1 is SGHNT, CDR2 YENEEA, per germline. This CDR3 comprises 16 residues. The CDR3 DNA is TGTGCCAGCAGCAAATCGACCGGGACTCTGAACAATGAGCAGTTCTTC. Protein sequence: CASSKSTGTLNNEQFF.

V is TRBV6-2 or TRBV6-3 and J is TRBJ2-1; D uncertain. Trimming removed 2 bases from V and 2 bases from J, with 4 bases in between. CDR3 length: 13 residues. Germline assignment: CDR1 MNHEY and CDR2 SVGEGT. The CDR3 is CASSYEAYNEQFF. CDR3 sequence (DNA): TGTGCCAGCAGTTACGAGGCCTACAATGAGCAGTTCTTC.

The chain uses TRBV7-2 and TRBJ1-6; TRBD1 agrees at 7 bases. V shed 4 bases, J shed 3 bases, and the junction held 3 bases outside the gene matches. The CDR3 is 15 residues long. Per germline, CDR1 SGHTA and CDR2 FQGNSA. The CDR3 protein is CASSSRDSYNSPLHF. The CDR3 region has the DNA TGTGCCAGCAGCTCCCGGGACAGCTATAATTCACCCCTCCACTTT.

The genes are TRBV28 and TRBJ1-1; no clear D gene. V was clipped by 7 bases and J by 1 base, with 10 bases between them. Germline assignment: CDR1 MDHEN and CDR2 SYDVKM. The CDR3 spans 13 residues. The CDR3 DNA reads TGTGCCAGCACCCCTCCAGGGAACACTGAAGCTTTCTTT. It is translated as CASTPPGNTEAFF. Based on the CDR3 plus reference TRBV28 and TRBJ1-1, the full variable domain is DVKVTQSSRYLVKRTGEKVFLECVQDMDHENMFWYRQDPGLGLRLIYFSYDVKMKEKGDIPEGYSVSREKKERFSLILESASTNQTSMYLCASTPPGNTEAFFGQGTRLTVV.

The table lists this clone with a few counts. This chain connects TRBV9 to TRBJ1-4, with TRBD1 matching 7 bases. From germline, CDR1 is SGDLS and CDR2 YYNGEE. This CDR3 has 15 residues. Trimming removed 3 bases from V and 8 bases from J; junction bases left unmatched: 10. This CDR3 reads CASSGTTGAGEKLFF. CDR3 sequence (DNA): TGTGCCAGCAGCGGAACCACAGGGGCTGGGGAAAAACTGTTTTTT.

The chain combines TRBV5-1 with TRBJ1-5, with TRBD1 identical over 7 bases. The CDR3 length is 17 residues. The germline V gene encodes CDR1 SGHRS and CDR2 YFSETQ. The V and J ends lost 4 bases and 0 bases, in that order; junction bases with no gene match: 10. CDR3 nucleotides: TGCGCCAGCAGCCCCCACCGACAGGGAACTAGCAATCAGCCCCAGCATTTT. Amino acid sequence: CASSPHRQGTSNQPQHF.

The rearrangement joins TRBV25-1 to TRBJ2-1; a weak D match, TRBD2 (5 bases). In germline, CDR1 is MGHDK, CDR2 SYGVNS. V dropped 3 bases and J dropped 0 bases, with 6 bases sitting between them. CDR3 length: 14 residues. CDR3 residues: CASSDRDSYNEQFF. The CDR3 region has the DNA TGTGCCAGCAGTGACCGGGACTCCTACAATGAGCAGTTCTTC.

The genes are TRBV5-1 and TRBJ2-2, with 10 positions matching TRBD1. The V gene end was trimmed by 2 bases and the J gene end by 6 bases; junction bases not matched to a gene: 4. Germline V gene sequence: CDR1 SGHRS, CDR2 YFSETQ. The CDR3 spans 15 residues. The CDR3 reads CASSFYGTGAGELFF. The DNA of the CDR3 is TGCGCCAGCAGCTTTTACGGGACAGGGGCCGGGGAGCTGTTTTTT.

The V gene is TRBV5-1, the J gene TRBJ2-3; 8 positions match TRBD2. The J segment lost 5 bases and the V segment lost 4 bases, leaving 12 bases of the junction unmatched. The CDR3 is 16 amino acids. Germline V CDR1 and CDR2: SGHRS, YFSETQ. The CDR3 nucleotides read TGCGCCAGCAGCCCCACTTCTAGCGGGTCCATAGATACGCAGTATTTT. Translated: CASSPTSSGSIDTQYF.

Points on this clone: Other DNA sequences in this sample translate to the same CDR3. The V gene is TRBV7-9, the J gene TRBJ2-7, with D possibly matching TRBD1 (6 bases). Trimming removed 2 bases at V and 4 bases at J, with 6 bases between. The CDR3 sequence is 12 residues long. The germline V gene encodes CDR1 SEHNR and CDR2 FQNEAQ (reference sequence). In DNA, the CDR3 is TGTGCCAGCAGCTTAACAGGGTACGAGCAGTACTTC. Protein sequence: CASSLTGYEQYF.

In nucleotides, the CDR3 is TGCGCCAGCAGCCCCTACGGGACAGGCCCCGGCGCTGAAGCTTTCTTT. Its protein is CASSPYGTGPGAEAFF. The chain joins TRBV4-3 to TRBJ1-1, with 8 positions matching TRBD1. The CDR3 spans 16 residues. Per germline, CDR1 LGHNA and CDR2 YSLEER. V lost 4 bases, J lost 6 bases, and 13 bases stayed unmatched.

This chain uses TRBV3-1 (or the pseudogene TRBV3-2) with TRBJ2-7; tentative D call: TRBD2 (6 bases). Trimming took 1 base from V and 6 from J, leaving 10 bases between them. The length of the CDR3 is 13 residues. Per germline, CDR1 LGHDT and CDR2 YNNKEL (reference sequence). CDR3 sequence: CASSQAGGSEQYF. The CDR3 DNA reads TGTGCCAGCAGCCAAGCCGGGGGATCCGAGCAGTACTTC.

The chain couples TRBV28 to TRBJ1-2; no clear D gene. Per the germline V gene, CDR1 is MDHEN and CDR2 is SYDVKM. The CDR3 covers 12 residues. V lost 2 bases and J lost 7, with 8 bases in between. As DNA, the CDR3 is TGTGCCAGCAGTTTACCCCTTAGTGGCTACACCTTC. It codes for CASSLPLSGYTF.

V is TRBV7-2 and J is TRBJ1-2, with TRBD1 identical over 9 bases. Trimming at V came to 5 bases and at J to 4 bases, leaving 2 bases not matched to a gene. The CDR3 is 13 amino acids. The germline V gene encodes CDR1 SGHTA and CDR2 FQGNSA. The DNA for the CDR3 is TGTGCCAGCAGCCTGACAGGGGGCTATGGCTACACCTTC. This codes for CASSLTGGYGYTF.

This rearrangement joins TRBV25-1 to TRBJ2-7; TRBD1 is a possible D gene (5 bases). Trimming cost V 6 bases and J 3 bases, with 15 bases left between them. The germline V gene encodes CDR1 MGHDK and CDR2 SYGVNS. The CDR3 extends over 14 amino acids. The CDR3 sequence is CASSTGGSYYEQYF. CDR3 nucleotide sequence: TGTGCCAGCAGCACAGGCGGTTCCTACTACGAGCAGTACTTC.

This chain connects TRBV3-1 (or the pseudogene TRBV3-2) to TRBJ1-5; D gene ambiguous. The V gene's germline CDR1 is LGHDT and CDR2 YNNKEL (reference sequence). Trimming left V 6 bases short and J 0 bases short, with 12 bases between. The CDR3 is 15 residues long. The CDR3 nucleotides read TGTGCCAGCAGTTTGTTCCGGGATAGCAATCAGCCCCAGCATTTT. The encoded protein is CASSLFRDSNQPQHF.

The CDR3 is CSASQPGGRANYGYTF. CDR3 DNA: TGCAGTGCTAGTCAACCCGGAGGGAGAGCTAACTATGGCTACACCTTC. The genes are TRBV20-1 and TRBJ1-2; D unresolved. Trimming left V 3 bases short and J 0 bases short, with 17 bases between. The CDR3 extends over 16 amino acids. Germline V gene data show CDR1 as DFQATT and CDR2 as SNEGSKA (reference sequence).

The chain employs TRBV6-2 or TRBV6-3 and TRBJ2-3, with TRBD2 matching over 8 bases. V gave up 6 bases and J gave up 5 bases; unmatched junction bases: 13. The germline gives CDR1 MNHEY, CDR2 SVGEGT. The CDR3 has 16 amino acids. The CDR3 reads CASSLGVSGGLDTQYF. The CDR3 nucleotides read TGTGCCAGCAGCCTTGGCGTCAGCGGGGGTTTAGATACGCAGTATTTT.

This rearrangement joins TRBV7-3 to TRBJ2-7; D unresolved. Germline CDR1 and CDR2: SGHTA and FQGTGA. Trimming shortened V by 5 bases and J by 6 bases, and 11 bases separated the two germline ends. This CDR3 has 12 amino acids. The CDR3: CASSQTGGEQYF. CDR3 sequence (DNA): TGTGCCAGCAGCCAAACCGGCGGCGAGCAGTACTTC.

The chain links TRBV27 to TRBJ2-1, with 11 bases lining up with TRBD2. Germline V lookup: CDR1 MNHEY, CDR2 SMNVEV (reference sequence). The CDR3 spans 20 residues. Trimming took 2 bases from V and 0 from J; bases not matched to a gene: 12. The CDR3 DNA sequence: TGTGCCAGCAGTTTAGGGCTAGCGGGAGGAATGGTAAGCTCCTACAATGAGCAGTTCTTC. Its protein is CASSLGLAGGMVSSYNEQFF.

V usage is TRBV5-1 and J usage is TRBJ2-3; D perhaps matches TRBD1 (5 bases). The V gene lost 1 base and the J gene lost 3 bases, with 9 bases spanning the gap. The CDR3 sequence is 14 residues long. From germline, CDR1 is SGHRS and CDR2 YFSETQ. CDR3 nucleotide sequence: TGCGCCAGCAGCTTGACAGGAGAAACAGATACGCAGTATTTT. Its translation: CASSLTGETDTQYF.

The J gene is TRBJ1-5, the V gene TRBV2; 8 bases fit TRBD1. The J segment lost 6 bases and the V segment lost 7 bases, leaving 8 bases of the junction unmatched. The V gene's germline CDR1 is SNHLY and CDR2 FYNNEI. CDR3 size: 14 residues. The CDR3 region has the DNA TGTGCCAGCACTCAGGGGGCTGGAAGTCAGCCCCAGCATTTT. This codes for CASTQGAGSQPQHF.

The chain couples TRBV7-9 to TRBJ2-7; D might be TRBD1 (6 bases). The CDR3 is made up of 13 amino acids. Germline V gene lookup returns CDR1 SEHNR and CDR2 FQNEAQ (reference sequence). V was cut by 0 bases and J by 4 bases, with 7 bases left in between. In DNA, the CDR3 is TGTGCCAGCAGCTTAGCGGGACAATACGAGCAGTACTTC. It translates to CASSLAGQYEQYF.

The chain carries TRBV6-7 and TRBJ1-2, with TRBD1 identical over 9 bases. TRBV6-7 is assigned to the ORF class and has an uncertain function. This CDR3 contains 15 residues. Germline trimming cut 6 bases from V and 6 bases from J; bases unmatched to any gene: 11. The CDR3 loop is CASRLTGGAGHGYTF. DNA of the CDR3: TGTGCCAGCAGACTAACAGGGGGCGCAGGGCATGGCTACACCTTC.